The entry below describes one T cell receptor (beta chain). What it binds is unknown. Sequenced by immunoSEQ multiplex PCR; TCRdb stores in-frame clones only, minus some. The sample carries 30,000 to 35,000 clones, roughly 80% recorded once. This entry is derived from a study of OX40 agonist ivuxolimab in advanced cancers. Overall study context: Intravenous ivuxolimab was administered to patients every 2 weeks at 0.01 to 10 mg/kg. The study's findings and limits: In a subset of nonresponders, normalized T-cell clonal expansion was also low. There were, on average, more expanded clones in CD8+ T cells than in CD4+. Blood T cells, both CD4+ and CD8+, expanded clonally by week 6 at 0.1 to 3.0 mg/kg.

The V gene lost 0 bases and the J gene lost 4 bases, with 9 bases spanning the gap. CDR3 length equals 14 residues. CDR1 and CDR2 (germline): MGHRA, YSYEKL. The chain carries TRBV4-1 and TRBJ1-2, with D unclear. The sample consisted of CD4+ or CD8+ T cells sorted from blood, taken in a trial of the OX40 agonist ivuxolimab. This TCR was recovered from an adult with an advanced solid tumor such as melanoma, head and neck, liver or kidney cancer. CDR3 protein: CASSQDRGFYGYTF. The DNA for the CDR3 is TGCGCCAGCAGCCAAGACCGAGGGTTCTATGGCTACACCTTC.